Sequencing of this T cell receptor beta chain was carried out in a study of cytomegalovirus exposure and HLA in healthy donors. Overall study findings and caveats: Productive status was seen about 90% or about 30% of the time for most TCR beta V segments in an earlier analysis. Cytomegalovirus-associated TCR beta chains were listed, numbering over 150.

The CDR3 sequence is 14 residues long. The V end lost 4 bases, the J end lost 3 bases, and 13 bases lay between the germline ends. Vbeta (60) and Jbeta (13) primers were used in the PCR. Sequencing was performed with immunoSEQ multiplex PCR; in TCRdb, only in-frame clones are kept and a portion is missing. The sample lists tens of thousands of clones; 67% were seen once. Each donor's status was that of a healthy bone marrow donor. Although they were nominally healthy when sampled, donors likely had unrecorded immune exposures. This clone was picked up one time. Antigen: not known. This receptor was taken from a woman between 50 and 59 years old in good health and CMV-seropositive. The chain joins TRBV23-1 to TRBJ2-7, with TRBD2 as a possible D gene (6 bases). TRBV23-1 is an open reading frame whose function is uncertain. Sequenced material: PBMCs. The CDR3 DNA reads TGCGCCAGCAGTCCACGGGGGAAGCGCTACGAGCAGTACGTC. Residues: CASSPRGKRYEQYV.